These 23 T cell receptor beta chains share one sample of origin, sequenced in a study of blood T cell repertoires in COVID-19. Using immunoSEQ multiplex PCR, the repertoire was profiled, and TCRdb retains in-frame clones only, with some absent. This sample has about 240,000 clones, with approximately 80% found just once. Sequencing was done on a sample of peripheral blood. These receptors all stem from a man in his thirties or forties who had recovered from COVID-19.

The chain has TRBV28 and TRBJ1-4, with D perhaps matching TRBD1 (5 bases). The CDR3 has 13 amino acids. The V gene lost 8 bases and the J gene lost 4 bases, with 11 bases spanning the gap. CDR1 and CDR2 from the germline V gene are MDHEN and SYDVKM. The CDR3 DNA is TGTGCCAGCGACTCGACAGATAATGAAAAACTGTTTTTT. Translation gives CASDSTDNEKLFF.

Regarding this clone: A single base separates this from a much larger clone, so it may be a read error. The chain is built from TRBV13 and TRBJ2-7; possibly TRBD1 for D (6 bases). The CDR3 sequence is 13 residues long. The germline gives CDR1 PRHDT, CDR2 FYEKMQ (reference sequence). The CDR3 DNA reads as TGTGCCAGCAGCCTAGGGGACAACTACGAGCAGTACGTC. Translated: CASSLGDNYEQYV.

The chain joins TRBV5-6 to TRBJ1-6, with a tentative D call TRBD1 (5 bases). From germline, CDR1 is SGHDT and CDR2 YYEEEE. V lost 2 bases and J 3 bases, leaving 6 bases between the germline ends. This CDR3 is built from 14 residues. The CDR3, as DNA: TGTGCCAGCAGCTTAAGGGGCTATAATTCACCCCTCCACTTT. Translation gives CASSLRGYNSPLHF.

The CDR3 DNA reads as TGTGCCAGCAGCTTGAGTACTCCCTCTAATACTGGAAACACCATATATTTT. Amino acid sequence: CASSLSTPSNTGNTIYF. The chain is built from TRBV7-6 and TRBJ1-3; D gene ambiguous. The germline V and J ends were trimmed by 3 bases and 2 bases, with 17 bases remaining between them. Germline CDR1 reads SGHVS; CDR2 reads FNYEAQ. The CDR3 runs 17 residues.

The DNA of the CDR3 is TGTGCCAGCAGCAGAGGGACTAGAGGGGAGACCCAGTACTTC. Its protein is CASSRGTRGETQYF. The rearrangement links TRBV7-7 to TRBJ2-5; 8 bases align to TRBD2. The junction had 7 bases not matched to a gene; V was cut back by 5 bases and J by 5 bases. CDR1 is SSHAT and CDR2 is FNYEAQ in the germline V gene (reference sequence). This CDR3 spans 14 amino acids.

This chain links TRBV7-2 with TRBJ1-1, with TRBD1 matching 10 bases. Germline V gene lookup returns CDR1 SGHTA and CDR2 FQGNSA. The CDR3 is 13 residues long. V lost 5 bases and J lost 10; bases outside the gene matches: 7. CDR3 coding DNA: TGTGCCAGCAGCCTCCGGGACAGGGGAAGAGCTTTCTTT. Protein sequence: CASSLRDRGRAFF. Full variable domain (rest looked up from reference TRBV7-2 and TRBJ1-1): GAGVSQSPSNKVTEKGKDVELRCDPISGHTALYWYRQSLGQGLEFLIYFQGNSAPDKSGLPSDRFSAERTGGSVSTLTIQRTQQEDSAVYLCASSLRDRGRAFFGQGTRLTVV.

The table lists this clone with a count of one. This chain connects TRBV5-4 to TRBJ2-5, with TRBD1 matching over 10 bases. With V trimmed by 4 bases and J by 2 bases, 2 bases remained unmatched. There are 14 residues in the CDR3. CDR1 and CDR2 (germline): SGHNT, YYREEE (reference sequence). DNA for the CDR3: TGTGCCAGCAGCCGGGACAGGGGACAAGAGACCCAGTACTTC. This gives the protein CASSRDRGQETQYF.

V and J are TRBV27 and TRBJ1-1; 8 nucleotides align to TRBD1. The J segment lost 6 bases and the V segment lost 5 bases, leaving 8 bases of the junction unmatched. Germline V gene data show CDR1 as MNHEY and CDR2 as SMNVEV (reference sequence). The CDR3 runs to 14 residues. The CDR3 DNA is TGTGCCAGCAGTACGGGGACAGGTCTTTCTGAAGCTTTCTTT. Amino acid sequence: CASSTGTGLSEAFF.

The CDR3 region is CASSDSASGGASEQFF. The CDR3 nucleotides read TGTGCCAGCAGTGACTCGGCGAGCGGGGGGGCGTCTGAGCAGTTCTTC. The chain joins TRBV6-4 to TRBJ2-1; 10 nucleotides line up with TRBD2. With 0 bases clipped from V and 9 bases from J, the junction kept 8 bases outside the gene matches. This CDR3 spans 16 amino acids. Per germline, CDR1 MRHNA and CDR2 SNTAGT.

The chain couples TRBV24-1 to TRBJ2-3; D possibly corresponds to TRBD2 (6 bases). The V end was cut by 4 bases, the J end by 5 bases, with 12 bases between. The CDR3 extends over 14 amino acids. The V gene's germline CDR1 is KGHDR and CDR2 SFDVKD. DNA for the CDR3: TGTGCCACCAGTGACCCCGGGACTGGAGATACGCAGTATTTT. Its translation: CATSDPGTGDTQYF.

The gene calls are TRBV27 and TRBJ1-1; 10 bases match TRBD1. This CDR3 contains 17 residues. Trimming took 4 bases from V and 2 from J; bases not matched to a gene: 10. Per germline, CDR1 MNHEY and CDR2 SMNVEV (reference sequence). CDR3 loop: CASSSRDRGIGNTEAFF. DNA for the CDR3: TGTGCCAGCAGTTCCCGGGACAGGGGAATCGGCAACACTGAAGCTTTCTTT.

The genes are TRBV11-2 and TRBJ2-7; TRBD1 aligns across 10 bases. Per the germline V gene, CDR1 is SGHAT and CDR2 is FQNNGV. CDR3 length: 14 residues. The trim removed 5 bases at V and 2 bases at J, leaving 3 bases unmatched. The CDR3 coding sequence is TGTGCCAGCAGCCGGGACAGGGGTCCCTACGAGCAGTACGTC. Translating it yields CASSRDRGPYEQYV.

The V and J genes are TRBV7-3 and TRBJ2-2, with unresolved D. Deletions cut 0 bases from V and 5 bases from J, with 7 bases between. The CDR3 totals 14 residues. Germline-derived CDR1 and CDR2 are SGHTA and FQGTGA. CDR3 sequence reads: CASSLTQTTGELFF. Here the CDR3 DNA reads TGTGCCAGCAGCTTAACCCAGACTACCGGGGAGCTGTTTTTT.

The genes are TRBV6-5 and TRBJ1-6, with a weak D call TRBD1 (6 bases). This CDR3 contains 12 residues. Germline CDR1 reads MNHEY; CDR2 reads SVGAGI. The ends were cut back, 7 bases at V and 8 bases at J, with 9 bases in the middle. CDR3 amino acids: CASMDSDSPLHF. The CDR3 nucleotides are TGTGCCAGCATGGACAGTGATTCACCCCTCCACTTT.

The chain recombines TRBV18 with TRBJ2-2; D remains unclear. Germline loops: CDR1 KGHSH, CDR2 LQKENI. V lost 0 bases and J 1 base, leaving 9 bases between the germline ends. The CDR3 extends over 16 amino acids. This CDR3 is CASSPPLFLNTGELFF. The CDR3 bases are TGTGCCAGCTCACCACCTCTCTTTCTGAACACCGGGGAGCTGTTTTTT.

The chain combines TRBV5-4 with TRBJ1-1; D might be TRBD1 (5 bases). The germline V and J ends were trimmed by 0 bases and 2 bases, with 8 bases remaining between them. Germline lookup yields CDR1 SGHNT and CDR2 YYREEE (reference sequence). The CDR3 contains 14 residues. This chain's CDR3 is CASSLGGDNTEAFF. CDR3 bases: TGTGCCAGCAGCTTGGGGGGGGACAACACTGAAGCTTTCTTT.

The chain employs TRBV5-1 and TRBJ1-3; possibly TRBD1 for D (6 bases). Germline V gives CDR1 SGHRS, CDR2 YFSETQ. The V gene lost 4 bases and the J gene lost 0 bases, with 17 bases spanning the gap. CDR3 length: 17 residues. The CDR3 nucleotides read TGCGCCAGCAGCCCAAGGACAGCCGTTGGCTCTGGAAACACCATATATTTT. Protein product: CASSPRTAVGSGNTIYF.

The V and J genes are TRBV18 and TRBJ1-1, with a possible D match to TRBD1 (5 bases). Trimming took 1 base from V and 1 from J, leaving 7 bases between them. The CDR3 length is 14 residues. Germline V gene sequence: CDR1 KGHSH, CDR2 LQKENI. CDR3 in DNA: TGTGCCAGCTCACCACGGAGGGGGAACACTGAAGCTTTCTTT. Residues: CASSPRRGNTEAFF.

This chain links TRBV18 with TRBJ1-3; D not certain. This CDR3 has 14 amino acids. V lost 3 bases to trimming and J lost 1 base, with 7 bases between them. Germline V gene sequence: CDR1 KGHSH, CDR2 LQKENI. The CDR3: CASSPERSGNTIYF. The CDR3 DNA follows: TGTGCCAGCTCACCTGAGAGATCTGGAAACACCATATATTTT.

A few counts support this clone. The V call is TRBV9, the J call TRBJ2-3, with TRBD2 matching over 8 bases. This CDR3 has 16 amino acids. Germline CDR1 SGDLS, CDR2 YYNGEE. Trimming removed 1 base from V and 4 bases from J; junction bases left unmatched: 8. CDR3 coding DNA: TGTGCCAGCAGCGTAACCGGGGGGGCGATCCCAGATACGCAGTATTTT. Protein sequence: CASSVTGGAIPDTQYF.

The CDR3 DNA follows: TGTGCCAGTAGATGGGTGGTTTCGAGCGGTGAGCAGTTCTTC. It is translated as CASRWVVSSGEQFF. The chain recombines TRBV19 with TRBJ2-1; D possibly corresponds to TRBD2 (5 bases). Germline CDR1 and CDR2: LNHDA and SQIVND (reference sequence). V shed 6 bases and J shed 9 bases, with 18 bases lying between them. The CDR3 extends over 14 amino acids.

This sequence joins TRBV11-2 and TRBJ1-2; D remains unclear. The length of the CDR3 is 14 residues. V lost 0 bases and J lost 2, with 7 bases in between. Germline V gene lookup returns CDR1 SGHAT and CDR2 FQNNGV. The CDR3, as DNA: TGTGCCAGCAGCTTAGATGTCTTAAACTATGGCTACACCTTC. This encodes CASSLDVLNYGYTF.

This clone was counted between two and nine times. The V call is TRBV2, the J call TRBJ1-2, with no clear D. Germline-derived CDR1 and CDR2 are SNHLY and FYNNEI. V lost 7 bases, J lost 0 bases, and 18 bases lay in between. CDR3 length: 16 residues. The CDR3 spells CASISMAANPNYGYTF. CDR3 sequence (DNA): TGTGCCAGCATATCAATGGCCGCCAACCCTAACTATGGCTACACCTTC. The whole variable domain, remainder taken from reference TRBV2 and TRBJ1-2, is EPEVTQTPSHQVTQMGQEVILRCVPISNHLYFYWYRQILGQKVEFLVSFYNNEISEKSEIFDDQFSVERPDGSNFTLKIRSTKLEDSAMYFCASISMAANPNYGYTFGSGTRLTVV.